This entry concerns a single T cell receptor (beta chain). A junction boundary mismatches the germline segment, possibly from a read error. This CDR3 is built from 14 residues. From germline, CDR1 is SGDLS and CDR2 YYNGEE. These data originate in a study of blood T cells in healthy people across ages. The authors ran a second PCR of roughly 6 to 12 cycles using a sample-barcoded 5' primer and a J-beta primer mix. TCRdb reanalysed the 5' RACE reads using MiXCR and keeps one entry per CDR3 protein. Seen here are about 1.8 million distinct CDR3 sequences, approximately 50% observed once, and the top ten hold approximately 2.1%.

Sample: blood. J is TRBJ2-1 and V is TRBV9; 7 nucleotides line up with TRBD2. The source of this sequence is a woman aged 40-49 years in good health. DNA for the CDR3: TGTGCCAGCGGCGTAGGGAGTGGACTAGGCAAGCAGTTCTTC. Protein: CASGVGSGLGKQFF.